What follows are 14 T cell receptor beta chains derived from one specimen sequenced in a study of T cell responses to AZD1222 COVID-19 vaccine. Profiled with immunoSEQ multiplex PCR; TCRdb holds only in-frame clones, not every one. This sample has roughly 100,000 clones, with approximately 90% found just once. The sample was peripheral blood, taken on day 0 of AZD1222 vaccination. These receptors were taken from an adult in good health.

This chain connects TRBV11-3 to TRBJ2-7; perhaps D is TRBD1 or TRBD2 (5 bases each). This CDR3 has 15 amino acids. Trimming stripped 1 base from V and 2 bases from J, with 12 bases between. CDR1 is SGHNT, CDR2 YENEEA, per germline. The CDR3: CASSLADGAAYEQYF. The CDR3 region has the DNA TGTGCCAGCAGCTTAGCCGACGGGGCCGCCTACGAGCAGTACTTC.

The chain has TRBV7-9 and TRBJ2-5, with 8 bases matching TRBD1. V lost 5 bases and J lost 5; bases outside the gene matches: 10. The CDR3 is made up of 15 amino acids. The germline CDR1 and CDR2 sequences are SEHNR and FQNEAQ (reference sequence). CDR3 sequence reads: CASSPRQGTVETQYF. The CDR3 nucleotides are TGTGCCAGCAGCCCCCGACAGGGGACGGTTGAGACCCAGTACTTC.

This chain connects TRBV9 to TRBJ2-1; the match to TRBD1 covers 7 bases. Germline trimming cut 4 bases from V and 4 bases from J; bases unmatched to any gene: 14. Germline CDR1 reads SGDLS; CDR2 reads YYNGEE. The CDR3 runs 17 residues. The CDR3 nucleotides read TGTGCCAGCAGCCCACGTCTTGGACAGGCTAGTTACAATGAGCAGTTCTTC. Its translation is CASSPRLGQASYNEQFF.

The chain is built from TRBV7-2 and TRBJ2-3; D is ambiguous. CDR3 length equals 15 residues. Germline V CDR1 and CDR2: SGHTA, FQGNSA. V lost 2 bases and J lost 3, with 12 bases in between. The CDR3 DNA sequence: TGTGCCAGCAGCTTACAGCTAGGTGGGACAGATACGCAGTATTTT. It encodes CASSLQLGGTDTQYF.

The chain links TRBV2 to TRBJ2-7, with D possibly matching TRBD1 (6 bases). The CDR3 totals 12 residues. The V gene's germline CDR1 is SNHLY and CDR2 FYNNEI. V lost 6 bases, J lost 5 bases, and 11 bases lay in between. The CDR3 region has the DNA TGTGCCAGCAGCCCCGGACAGAACGAGCAGTACTTC. Translation: CASSPGQNEQYF.

The genes are TRBV3-1 (or the pseudogene TRBV3-2) and TRBJ2-2; no clear D. Deletions cut 4 bases from V and 6 bases from J, with 6 bases between. Germline V gives CDR1 LGHDT, CDR2 YNNKEL (reference sequence). The CDR3 runs to 12 residues. The CDR3 DNA is TGTGCCAGCAGCCCCCTTTCCGGGGAGCTGTTTTTT. This gives the protein CASSPLSGELFF.

This clone was counted a single time. The V and J genes are TRBV24-1 and TRBJ1-2, with no clear D. The length of the CDR3 is 12 residues. Germline assignment: CDR1 KGHDR and CDR2 SFDVKD. The V and J ends lost 4 bases and 4 bases respectively, with 6 bases between them. The CDR3 DNA reads as TGTGCCACCAGTGACGCCGGCTATGGCTACACCTTC. This translates into CATSDAGYGYTF.

The genes are TRBV7-2 and TRBJ1-5, with 9 nucleotides matching TRBD1. This CDR3 has 14 residues. Trimming took 5 bases from V and 3 from J; bases not matched to a gene: 2. The germline CDR1 and CDR2 sequences are SGHTA and FQGNSA. As DNA, the CDR3 is TGTGCCAGCAGCAGGGACAGGGTCAATCAGCCCCAGCATTTT. Amino acids: CASSRDRVNQPQHF.

This sequence joins TRBV24-1 and TRBJ2-1; 11 bases are a match to TRBD1. This CDR3 is built from 16 residues. With V trimmed by 5 bases and J by 6 bases, 8 bases remained unmatched. CDR1 and CDR2 (germline): KGHDR, SFDVKD. Here the CDR3 reads CATSGLTGTGGNEQFF. The CDR3 DNA sequence: TGTGCCACCAGTGGCTTGACCGGGACAGGGGGCAATGAGCAGTTCTTC.

The J gene is TRBJ2-1, the V gene TRBV24-1, with a tentative D call TRBD2 (5 bases). The CDR3 sequence is 16 residues long. Germline V gene sequence: CDR1 KGHDR, CDR2 SFDVKD. With 0 bases removed from V and 3 bases from J, the gap between germline ends came to 11 bases. CDR3 nucleotide sequence: TGTGCCACCAGTGATTTGGGACGGGGAAACTACAATGAGCAGTTCTTC. It encodes CATSDLGRGNYNEQFF.

The chain uses TRBV24-1 and TRBJ2-7; 10 positions match TRBD1. Germline V gene data show CDR1 as KGHDR and CDR2 as SFDVKD. The CDR3 is made up of 15 amino acids. V shed 5 bases, J shed 3 bases, and the junction held 6 bases outside the gene matches. The CDR3 is CATSGGGTGVYEQYF. CDR3 coding DNA: TGTGCCACCAGTGGGGGAGGGACAGGGGTCTACGAGCAGTACTTC.

V is TRBV28 and J is TRBJ1-5; no reliable D call. Germline assignment: CDR1 MDHEN and CDR2 SYDVKM. V lost 1 base, J lost 7 bases, and 5 bases lay in between. This CDR3 contains 12 residues. CDR3 nucleotide sequence: TGTGCCAGCAGTTTATTTTTCCAGCCCCAGCATTTT. This translates into CASSLFFQPQHF.

The V gene is TRBV18, the J gene TRBJ2-2; D not certain. CDR1 is KGHSH and CDR2 is LQKENI in the germline V gene. Deletions cut 2 bases from V and 5 bases from J, with 9 bases between. This CDR3 has 14 residues. The CDR3 reads CASSPATRTGELFF. Here the CDR3 DNA reads TGTGCCAGCTCACCAGCGACACGGACCGGGGAGCTGTTTTTT.

This clone was counted a single time. The rearrangement links TRBV19 to TRBJ2-3, with D hard to call. Germline V gene sequence: CDR1 LNHDA, CDR2 SQIVND (reference sequence). The ends were cut back, 4 bases at V and 6 bases at J, with 11 bases in the middle. The CDR3 loop spans 13 amino acids. CDR3 bases: TGTGCCAGTAGTAGCCCCCTGGCGGATACGCAGTATTTT. Its protein product is CASSSPLADTQYF.